The 6 T cell receptor beta chains in this list originate from one sample, sequenced in a study of shared clonotypes between healthy human individuals. Libraries were prepared by immunoSEQ multiplex PCR; TCRdb keeps only in-frame clonotypes and omits some of them. The sample yields around 2.5 million clones, approximately 94% seen once. Specimen: naive CD4+ T cells from PBMCs. As to subset: CD45RA+ positively selected. The receptors come from a man aged 18 to 29 in good health. Some clones in this sample may be carry-over from other donors' samples.

The V and J genes are TRBV6-1 and TRBJ2-7; TRBD1 matches at 9 bases. This CDR3 comprises 14 residues. The germline V gene has CDR1 MNHNS and CDR2 SASEGT. The J segment lost 4 bases and the V segment lost 10 bases, leaving 11 bases of the junction unmatched. This CDR3 reads CAIQGAPELYEQYF. The CDR3 coding sequence is TGTGCCATACAGGGGGCCCCCGAACTTTACGAGCAGTACTTC.

This chain links TRBV10-3 with TRBJ1-4, with a tentative D call TRBD1 (5 bases). The CDR3 consists of 13 residues. The germline V and J ends were trimmed by 7 bases and 5 bases, with 11 bases remaining between them. CDR1 and CDR2 (germline): ENHRY, SYGVKD. CDR3: CAIKERGNEKLFF. The CDR3, as DNA: TGTGCCATCAAGGAGCGGGGGAATGAAAAACTGTTTTTT.

This sequence joins TRBV18 and TRBJ2-5, with TRBD2 identical over 14 bases. V lost 0 bases, J lost 8 bases, and 2 bases stayed unmatched. The germline V gene encodes CDR1 KGHSH and CDR2 LQKENI. The CDR3 has 15 residues. CDR3 sequence (DNA): TGTGCCAGCTCACCACCCGGACTAGCGGGGGGAACCCAGTACTTC. Translating gives CASSPPGLAGGTQYF.

The chain employs TRBV28 and TRBJ1-5, with a weak D call TRBD1 (5 bases). V lost 4 bases to trimming and J lost 4 bases, with 11 bases between them. Germline-derived CDR1 and CDR2 are MDHEN and SYDVKM. The CDR3 loop spans 14 amino acids. As DNA, the CDR3 is TGTGCCAGCAGTTCCGGGACCCCAAATCAGCCCCAGCATTTT. Amino acid sequence: CASSSGTPNQPQHF. The entire variable domain, with the rest obtained from reference TRBV28 and TRBJ1-5, is as follows: DVKVTQSSRYLVKRTGEKVFLECVQDMDHENMFWYRQDPGLGLRLIYFSYDVKMKEKGDIPEGYSVSREKKERFSLILESASTNQTSMYLCASSSGTPNQPQHFGDGTRLSIL.

The genes are TRBV28 and TRBJ2-7; TRBD2 agrees at 9 bases. This CDR3 comprises 16 residues. V shed 8 bases and J 1 base; nucleotides not matched to a gene: 12. CDR1 and CDR2 (germline): MDHEN, SYDVKM. The CDR3 nucleotides are TGTGCCAGCCGTACACCGATCAGCGGGAGGTCCTACGAGCAGTACTTC. The encoded protein is CASRTPISGRSYEQYF.

This chain links TRBV7-2 with TRBJ1-2; 7 bases agree with TRBD1. J gave up 1 base and V 5 bases, and 4 bases lay outside the gene matches. Germline lookup yields CDR1 SGHTA and CDR2 FQGNSA. The CDR3 runs to 14 residues. CDR3 nucleotides: TGTGCCAGCAGCCTAGGACAGGTTAACTATGGCTACACCTTC. This encodes CASSLGQVNYGYTF. The complete variable domain, with remaining parts taken from reference TRBV7-2 and TRBJ1-2, reads GAGVSQSPSNKVTEKGKDVELRCDPISGHTALYWYRQSLGQGLEFLIYFQGNSAPDKSGLPSDRFSAERTGGSVSTLTIQRTQQEDSAVYLCASSLGQVNYGYTFGSGTRLTVV.